Listed here are 11 T cell receptor beta chains from one sample, sequenced in a study of spatial heterogeneity in lung cancer. These receptors have no known antigen. Time point defined: sample taken at primary tumor resection. Study results and limitations: Tumor mutation count correlated with how many alpha and beta TCRs expanded intratumorally.

TCRdb redid the calling of the 5' RACE reads with MiXCR, one entry per CDR3 protein. Of over 10,000 distinct CDR3 sequences listed, 5.6% are singletons. This specimen was lung tumor tissue, taken at surgery. The receptors were gathered from a female donor with early-stage non-small cell lung cancer.

This clonotype has a count of ten or more. This beta chain was picked up by a library intended for alpha chains and is off target, so its count carries little meaning. V gene TRBV7-9 combines with J gene TRBJ1-2, with 10 bases that match TRBD1. V shed 2 bases and J 5 bases; nucleotides not matched to a gene: 5. The CDR3 loop spans 15 amino acids. From germline, CDR1 is SEHNR and CDR2 FQNEAQ (reference sequence). CDR3 amino acids: CASSLTRTGGYGYTF. CDR3 nucleotides: TGTGCCAGCAGCTTAACCCGGACAGGGGGGTATGGCTACACCTTC.

By frequency in the sample, this clonotype is medium-sized. Because this beta chain is a stray read in a library intended to capture alpha chains, its abundance should not be given much weight. The chain links TRBV6-2 or TRBV6-3 to TRBJ1-2; the D is unclear. Germline V gene lookup returns CDR1 MNHEY and CDR2 SVGEGT. The CDR3 sequence is 14 residues long. The ends were cut back, 3 bases at V and 4 bases at J, with 12 bases in the middle. The CDR3 nucleotides are TGTGCCAGCAGTTATCGATCGGGCAGCTATGGCTACACCTTC. This sequence encodes CASSYRSGSYGYTF.

This clonotype was recorded many times. A library made for alpha chains picked up this beta chain off target, so its size means little. The chain has TRBV7-8 and TRBJ2-5; TRBD2 might be the D (6 bases). This CDR3 is 13 amino acids long. Trimming shortened V by 1 base and J by 5 bases, and 8 bases separated the two germline ends. CDR1 SGHVS and CDR2 FQNEAQ come from the germline V gene. The DNA of the CDR3 is TGTGCCAGCAGCTTAGGGGGGAGGGAGACCCAGTACTTC. It codes for CASSLGGRETQYF.

In this sample, this clonotype turned up many times. The library was built for alpha chains, so this beta chain is an off-target read and its size means little. The chain uses TRBV3-1 and TRBJ2-3; a weak D match, TRBD1 (6 bases). Per germline, CDR1 LGHDT and CDR2 YNNKEL (reference sequence). CDR3 size: 15 residues. V dropped 4 bases and J dropped 1 base, with 12 bases sitting between them. For the CDR3, the DNA is TGTGCCAGCAGCCTGACAGGTGCTGGCACAGATACGCAGTATTTT. Translation: CASSLTGAGTDTQYF.

This clonotype was observed many times. Because this beta chain is a stray read in a library intended to capture alpha chains, its abundance should not be given much weight. The rearrangement links TRBV9 to TRBJ2-3, with D perhaps TRBD1 (6 bases). Germline V CDR1 and CDR2: SGDLS, YYNGEE. This CDR3 comprises 15 residues. The V gene lost 0 bases and the J gene lost 2 bases, with 10 bases spanning the gap. CDR3 sequence (DNA): TGTGCCAGCAGCGTAGTTAAGGGGGACACAGATACGCAGTATTTT. Protein sequence: CASSVVKGDTDTQYF.

Many counts were recorded for this clonotype. Found in a library prepared for alpha chains, this beta chain is an off-target read, and its abundance has little meaning. The chain links TRBV5-1 to TRBJ1-4; D is unclear. CDR3 length: 15 residues. Germline V gene data show CDR1 as SGHRS and CDR2 as YFSETQ. Trimming removed 0 bases from V and 7 bases from J, with 13 bases in between. The CDR3 sequence: CASSLAGSSGEKLFF. CDR3 nucleotides: TGCGCCAGCAGCTTGGCGGGCAGTAGTGGTGAAAAACTGTTTTTT.

At least ten counts were recorded for this clonotype. Little can be read into the size of this beta chain, an off-target read in a library designed for alpha chains. The chain couples TRBV6-2 or TRBV6-3 to TRBJ2-7; D gene ambiguous. V shed 2 bases and J shed 7 bases, with 12 bases lying between them. The CDR3 has 13 residues. Germline V gene lookup returns CDR1 MNHEY and CDR2 SVGEGT. The CDR3: CASSYPPIGEQYF. The DNA of the CDR3 is TGTGCCAGCAGTTACCCGCCGATTGGTGAGCAGTACTTC.

Regarding this clonotype: This beta chain turned up in a library designed for alpha chains; as an off-target read, its abundance says little. The V gene is TRBV7-3, the J gene TRBJ2-3; 7 bases agree with TRBD1. Losses at the gene ends were 4 bases for V and 0 bases for J; bases not matched to a gene: 4. The CDR3 runs to 15 residues. Germline loops: CDR1 SGHTA, CDR2 FQGTGA. The CDR3 sequence is CASSSRQGSTDTQYF. The CDR3 coding sequence is TGTGCCAGCAGCTCCCGACAGGGAAGCACAGATACGCAGTATTTT. Drawing the rest from reference TRBV7-3 and TRBJ2-3, the complete variable domain is GAGVSQTPSNKVTEKGKYVELRCDPISGHTALYWYRQSLGQGPEFLIYFQGTGAADDSGLPNDRFFAVRPEGSVSTLKIQRTERGDSAVYLCASSSRQGSTDTQYFGPGTRLTVL.

In its sample, this clonotype is medium-sized (0.01 to 0.1%). At one end the junction does not follow the germline gene, possibly because of a read error. With the library built for alpha chains, this beta chain is off target and its frequency is not meaningful. The CDR3, as DNA: TGTGCCAGCAGTTTATATGGGGTGAAGAACGCCGGGGAGCTGTTTTTT. It translates to CASSLYGVKNAGELFF. The chain links TRBV28 to TRBJ2-2, with unresolved D. CDR3 size: 16 residues. The germline V gene has CDR1 MDHEN and CDR2 SYDVKM.

This clonotype showed up many times. This beta chain is a stray read from a library made for alpha chains; its abundance is not meaningful. This chain links TRBV4-1 with TRBJ2-4, with TRBD1 as a possible D gene (6 bases). The V end lost 0 bases, the J end lost 0 bases, and 12 bases lay between the germline ends. Germline V gene lookup returns CDR1 MGHRA and CDR2 YSYEKL. The CDR3 loop spans 17 amino acids. The CDR3 region is CASSQEWGQGAKNIQYF. CDR3 nucleotides: TGCGCCAGCAGCCAAGAATGGGGACAAGGAGCCAAAAACATTCAGTACTTC.

This clonotype showed up many times. With the library built for alpha chains, this beta chain is off target and its frequency is not meaningful. The V call is TRBV20-1, the J call TRBJ1-1, with D uncertain. The CDR3 consists of 11 residues. Trimming left V 4 bases short and J 1 base short, with 4 bases between. In germline, CDR1 is DFQATT, CDR2 SNEGSKA (reference sequence). In nucleotides, the CDR3 is TGCAGTGCTAAAGGGAACACTGAAGCTTTCTTT. Protein product: CSAKGNTEAFF.